This T cell receptor beta chain stems from a study of Graves' ophthalmopathy and Graves' hyperthyroidism. Looking at the study overall: Peripheral blood samples were taken at initial diagnosis, before any treatment.

This clonotype has a handful of counts. Germline V gene sequence: CDR1 DFQATT, CDR2 SNEGSKA (reference sequence). The CDR3 is 14 amino acids. The sequenced template was RNA, covering the TCR beta CDR3 region. Second-round multiplex PCR followed a first-round RT-PCR using HTBI primers. Each CDR3 protein is one row after TCRdb ran MiXCR on the multiplex PCR reads. Of 200,000 to 250,000 distinct CDR3 sequences listed, about 46% are singletons. Patients were excluded if they had other autoimmune diseases or uncontrolled infections, and likewise if pregnancy or lactation applied. The receptor's source is an adult man with Graves' ophthalmopathy. This chain uses TRBV20-1 with TRBJ1-1; 8 bases align to TRBD1. Sequenced material: peripheral blood. The CDR3 is CSVTPTGDNTEAFF. The CDR3 coding sequence is TGCAGCGTTACTCCGACAGGGGACAACACTGAAGCTTTCTTT.